This T cell receptor beta chain was identified in a study of Graves' ophthalmopathy and Graves' hyperthyroidism. Study-level information: Upon initial diagnosis and before any treatment, peripheral blood was collected.

This clonotype was seen ten or more times. RNA transcripts were the template, and TCR beta CDR3 regions were amplified from them. First-round RT-PCR used HTBI primers; second-round multiplex PCR followed. TCRdb fed the multiplex PCR reads into MiXCR, producing one record per CDR3 protein. The sample has about 640,000 distinct CDR3 sequences; roughly 41% are singletons. CDR1 and CDR2 from the germline V gene are SGHDT and YYEEEE. There are 15 residues in the CDR3. V lost 2 bases to trimming and J lost 1 base, with 7 bases between them. Excluded were patients with other autoimmune diseases, uncontrolled infections, pregnancy or lactation. Thyroid ultrasound, orbital computed tomography, TRAb, serum thyroxine and clinical symptoms formed the basis of diagnosis. The PBMC fraction was derived from around 10 ml of fresh peripheral blood.

The sequencing sample was made of peripheral blood. V and J are TRBV5-6 and TRBJ1-6; D is undetermined. This TCR was sampled from an adult man with Graves' ophthalmopathy. CDR3 sequence: CASSLRWSYNSPLHF. DNA of the CDR3: TGTGCCAGCAGCTTAAGATGGTCCTATAATTCACCCCTCCACTTT.